These T cell receptor beta chains were read from a single sample in a study of cytomegalovirus exposure and HLA in healthy donors. TCRdb's copy holds only in-frame clones and misses some; the assay was immunoSEQ multiplex PCR. The table for this sample gives roughly 200,000 clones. The sample was PBMCs. Every receptor here comes from a man younger than 40 in good health and CMV-seronegative. The CDR3 runs from the conserved cysteine through the conserved F or W. The order of the fields is J gene, V gene, D gene, CDR3 protein. The D gene is left open where the match is weak.

TRBJ2-1	TRBV30	NA	CALGFYNEQFF
TRBJ2-2	TRBV18	TRBD2	CASSPGTTSAGELFF
TRBJ1-5	TRBV11-2	TRBD1	CASSPGGTVSNQPQHF
TRBJ2-5	TRBV7-2	TRBD2	CASSLVVGLAGGAQYF
TRBJ2-1	TRBV19	NA	CASKRPGWGEEQFF
TRBJ1-1	TRBV11-3	NA	CASSLLGGSNTEAFF
TRBJ2-2	TRBV7-2	NA	CASSLGAGAGNTGELFF
TRBJ2-5	TRBV5-1	TRBD1	CASSLFQGEQTQYF
TRBJ2-3	TRBV6-1	TRBD2	CASREGTSGTDTQYF
TRBJ2-1	TRBV11-2	NA	CASSFGAAYYNEQFF
TRBJ2-1	TRBV5-4	NA	CASSSGNYNEQFF
TRBJ1-6	TRBV6-5	TRBD1	CASRTPGQANSPLHF
TRBJ2-2	TRBV9	NA	CASTKGGPTGELFF
TRBJ1-5	TRBV25-1	TRBD1	CASRQGLNQPQHF
TRBJ2-2	TRBV27	NA	CASRNLGSRKVGELFF
TRBJ2-7	TRBV19	TRBD2	CASSGLAGLEQYF
TRBJ1-1	TRBV7-8	NA	CASSLVENTEAFF
TRBJ2-6	TRBV7-3	NA	CASSLIGVSGANVLTF
TRBJ1-5	TRBV30	NA	CAWSADNSGQPQHF
NA	TRBV7-2	TRBD2	CASSLVAGENYEQYF
TRBJ2-7	TRBV5-1	TRBD1	CASSLHSGQGIAYEQYF
TRBJ2-7	TRBV7-2	TRBD1	CASSSGQVPHEQYF
TRBJ1-1	TRBV11-3	NA	CASSLNRNTEAFF
TRBJ2-1	TRBV9	TRBD2	CASSVGGLAGVNEQFF
TRBJ2-7	TRBV27	TRBD2	CASSRSGLEAYEQYF
TRBJ1-1	TRBV28	TRBD1	CASSSPDRVGTEAFF
TRBJ2-1	TRBV6-1	TRBD2	CASSERVAGAPRYNEQFF
TRBJ1-1	TRBV27	TRBD1	CASSLSGTGFWDTEAFF
TRBJ2-5	TRBV27	NA	CASSFRGEETQYF
TRBJ1-1	TRBV11-2	NA	CASSLVGTPNTGAEAFF
TRBJ2-2	TRBV18	TRBD2	CASSPLELAGGTGELFF
TRBJ1-5	TRBV25-1	NA	CASSEAGPNQPQHF
TRBJ2-3	TRBV5-1	NA	CASSPFLLLATDTQYF
TRBJ2-2	TRBV28	NA	CASSFGAGELFF
NA	TRBV29-1	NA	CSVGETGWHEQYF
TRBJ2-6	TRBV18	NA	CASSPRPGISTPAGANVLTF
TRBJ2-1	TRBV15	NA	CATRAPGGAGGDYNEQFF
TRBJ2-1	TRBV7-9	TRBD2	CASRPGLYNEQFF
TRBJ2-2	TRBV7-3	NA	CASSPQGLAGELFF
TRBJ1-4	TRBV14	NA	CASSQEWGRETNEKLFF
TRBJ1-2	TRBV4-1	NA	CASSQDRGSNYGYTF
TRBJ1-1	TRBV6-6	NA	CASTFRQVEAFF
TRBJ1-5	TRBV6-6	TRBD1	CASSFGQGAIQPQHF
TRBJ2-7	TRBV11-3	TRBD2	CASSPRLAGGTYEQYF
TRBJ1-1	TRBV18	NA	CASSPNGGRTEAFF
TRBJ2-4	TRBV5-5	TRBD1	CASSPRDREKEAKNIQYF
TRBJ2-1	TRBV4-2	TRBD2	CASSPGTSGHNEQFF
TRBJ1-2	TRBV10-3	TRBD1	CAIRGQGYGYTF
TRBJ2-7	TRBV2	NA	CASSEAVAPGAGEQYF
TRBJ2-7	TRBV9	TRBD2	CASSPSGGSRYEQYF
TRBJ2-3	TRBV11-2	TRBD1	CASSSRTGAPFFTDTQYF